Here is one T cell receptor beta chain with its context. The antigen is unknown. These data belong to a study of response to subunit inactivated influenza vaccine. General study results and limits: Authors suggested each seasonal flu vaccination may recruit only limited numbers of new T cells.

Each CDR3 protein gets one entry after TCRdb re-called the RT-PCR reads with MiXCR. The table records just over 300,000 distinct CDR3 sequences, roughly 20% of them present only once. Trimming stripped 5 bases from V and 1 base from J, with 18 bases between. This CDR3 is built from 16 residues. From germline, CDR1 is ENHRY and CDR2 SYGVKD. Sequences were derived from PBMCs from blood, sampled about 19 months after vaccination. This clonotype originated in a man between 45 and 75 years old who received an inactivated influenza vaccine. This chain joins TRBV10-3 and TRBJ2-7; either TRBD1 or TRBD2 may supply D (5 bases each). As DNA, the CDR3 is TGTGCCATCAGTTGGGGGAGAGGTGTGCCTTCCTACGAGCAGTACTTC. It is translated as CAISWGRGVPSYEQYF.